Sequencing of this TCR beta chain was carried out in a study of Graves' ophthalmopathy and Graves' hyperthyroidism. Study as a whole: Blood was drawn at initial diagnosis, before any treatment. Findings and caveats of the study: With just under 90% sensitivity and about 83% specificity, a 13-signature model separated ophthalmopathy from stable hyperthyroidism.

V lost 3 bases and J lost 3, with 12 bases in between. The CDR3 runs 14 residues. Germline V gives CDR1 SGDLS, CDR2 YYNGEE. Amplified material comprised TCR beta CDR3 regions derived from RNA transcripts. Amplification began with first-round RT-PCR using HTBI primers, then second-round multiplex PCR was performed. TCRdb passed the multiplex PCR reads through MiXCR, listing each CDR3 protein once. The data contain almost 750,000 distinct CDR3 sequences, 40% of them singletons. This clonotype was detected ten times or more. Its antigen remains unidentified. This TCR derives from an adult man with Graves' ophthalmopathy. V and J are TRBV9 and TRBJ1-1; D is ambiguous. Input material: peripheral blood. This chain's CDR3 is CASSEFGRDTEAFF. The CDR3 DNA reads as TGTGCCAGCAGCGAATTTGGCCGGGACACTGAAGCTTTCTTT.